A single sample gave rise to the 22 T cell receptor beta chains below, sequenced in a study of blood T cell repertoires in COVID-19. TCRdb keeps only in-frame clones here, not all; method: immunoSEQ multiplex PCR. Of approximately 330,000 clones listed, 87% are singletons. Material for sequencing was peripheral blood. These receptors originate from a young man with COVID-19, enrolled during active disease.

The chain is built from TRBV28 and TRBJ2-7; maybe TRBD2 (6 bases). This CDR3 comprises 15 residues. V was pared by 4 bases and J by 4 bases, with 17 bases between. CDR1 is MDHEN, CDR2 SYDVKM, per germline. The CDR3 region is CASSSAAASEYEQYF. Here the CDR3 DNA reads TGTGCCAGCAGTTCCGCTGCGGCTAGCGAGTACGAGCAGTACTTC.

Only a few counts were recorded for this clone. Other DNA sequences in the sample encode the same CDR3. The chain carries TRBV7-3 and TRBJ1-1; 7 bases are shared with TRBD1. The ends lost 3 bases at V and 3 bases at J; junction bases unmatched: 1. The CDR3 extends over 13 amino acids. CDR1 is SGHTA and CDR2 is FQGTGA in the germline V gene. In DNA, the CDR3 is TGTGCCAGCAGCTTGCAGGGGGACACTGAAGCTTTCTTT. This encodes CASSLQGDTEAFF. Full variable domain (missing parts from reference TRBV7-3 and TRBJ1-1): GAGVSQTPSNKVTEKGKYVELRCDPISGHTALYWYRQSLGQGPEFLIYFQGTGAADDSGLPNDRFFAVRPEGSVSTLKIQRTERGDSAVYLCASSLQGDTEAFFGQGTRLTVV.

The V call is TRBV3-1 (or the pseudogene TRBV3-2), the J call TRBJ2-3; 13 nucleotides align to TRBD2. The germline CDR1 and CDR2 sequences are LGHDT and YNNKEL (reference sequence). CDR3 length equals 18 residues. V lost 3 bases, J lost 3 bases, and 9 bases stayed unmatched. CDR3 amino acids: CASSHGQTSGGGTDTQYF. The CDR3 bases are TGTGCCAGCAGCCATGGTCAAACTAGCGGGGGGGGGACAGATACGCAGTATTTT.

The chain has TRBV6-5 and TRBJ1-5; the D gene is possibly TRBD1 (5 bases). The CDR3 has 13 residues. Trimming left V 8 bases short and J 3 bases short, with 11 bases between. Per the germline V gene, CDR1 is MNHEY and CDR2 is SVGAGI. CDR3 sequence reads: CASSAGLNQPQHF. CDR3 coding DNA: TGTGCCAGCTCAGCAGGGCTCAATCAGCCCCAGCATTTT.

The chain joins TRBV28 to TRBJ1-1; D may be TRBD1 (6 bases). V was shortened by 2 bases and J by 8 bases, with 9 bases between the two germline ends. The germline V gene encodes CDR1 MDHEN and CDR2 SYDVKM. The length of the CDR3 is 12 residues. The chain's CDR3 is CASSLRQGEAFF. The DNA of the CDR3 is TGTGCCAGCAGTTTACGGCAGGGGGAAGCTTTCTTT.

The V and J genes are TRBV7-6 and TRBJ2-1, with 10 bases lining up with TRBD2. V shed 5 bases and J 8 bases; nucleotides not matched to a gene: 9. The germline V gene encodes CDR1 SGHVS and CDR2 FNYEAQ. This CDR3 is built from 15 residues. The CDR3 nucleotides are TGTGCCAGCAGCCCACGGACTAGCGGAGAAGATGAGCAGTTCTTC. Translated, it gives CASSPRTSGEDEQFF.

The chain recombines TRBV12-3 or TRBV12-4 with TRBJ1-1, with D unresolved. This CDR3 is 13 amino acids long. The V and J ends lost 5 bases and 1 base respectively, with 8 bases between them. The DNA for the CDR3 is TGTGCCAGCAGTCTCGAGGGGAACACTGAAGCTTTCTTT. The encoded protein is CASSLEGNTEAFF.

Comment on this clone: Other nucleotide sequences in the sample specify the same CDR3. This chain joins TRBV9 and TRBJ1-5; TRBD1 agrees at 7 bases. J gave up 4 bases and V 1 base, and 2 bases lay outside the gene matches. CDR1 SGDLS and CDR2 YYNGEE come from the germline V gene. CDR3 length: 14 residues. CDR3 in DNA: TGTGCCAGCAGCGTAAGGGACAGTAATCAGCCCCAGCATTTT. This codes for CASSVRDSNQPQHF.

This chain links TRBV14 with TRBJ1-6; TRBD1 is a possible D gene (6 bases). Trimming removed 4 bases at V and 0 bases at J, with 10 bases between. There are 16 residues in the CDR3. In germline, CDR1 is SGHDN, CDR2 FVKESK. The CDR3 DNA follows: TGTGCCAGCAGCCGGACAGTGGGCTCCTATAATTCACCCCTCCACTTT. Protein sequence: CASSRTVGSYNSPLHF. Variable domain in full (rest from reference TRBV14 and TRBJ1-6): EAGVTQFPSHSVIEKGQTVTLRCDPISGHDNLYWYRRVMGKEIKFLLHFVKESKQDESGMPNNRFLAERTGGTYSTLKVQPAELEDSGVYFCASSRTVGSYNSPLHFGNGTRLTVT.

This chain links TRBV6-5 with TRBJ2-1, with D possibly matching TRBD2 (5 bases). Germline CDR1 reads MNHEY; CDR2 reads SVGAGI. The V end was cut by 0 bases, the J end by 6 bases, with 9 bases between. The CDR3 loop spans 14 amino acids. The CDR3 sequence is CASSYSIASNEQFF. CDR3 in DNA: TGTGCCAGCAGTTACTCAATAGCGTCCAATGAGCAGTTCTTC.

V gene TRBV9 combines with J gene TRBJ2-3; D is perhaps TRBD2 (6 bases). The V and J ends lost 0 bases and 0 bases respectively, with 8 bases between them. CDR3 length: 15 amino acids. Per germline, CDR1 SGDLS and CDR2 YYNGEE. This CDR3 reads CASSVVGTSTDTQYF. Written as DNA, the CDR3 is TGTGCCAGCAGCGTAGTCGGGACTAGCACAGATACGCAGTATTTT. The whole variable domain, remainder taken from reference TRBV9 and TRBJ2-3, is DSGVTQTPKHLITATGQRVTLRCSPRSGDLSVYWYQQSLDQGLQFLIQYYNGEERAKGNILERFSAQQFPDLHSELNLSSLELGDSALYFCASSVVGTSTDTQYFGPGTRLTVL.

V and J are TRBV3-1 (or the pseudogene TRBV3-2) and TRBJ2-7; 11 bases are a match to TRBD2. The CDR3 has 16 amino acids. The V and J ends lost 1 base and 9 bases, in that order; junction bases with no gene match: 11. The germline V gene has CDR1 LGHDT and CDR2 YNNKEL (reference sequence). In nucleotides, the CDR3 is TGTGCCAGCAGCCAAGTAGGGCTAGCGGGGGGCCGAGTGCAGTACTTC. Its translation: CASSQVGLAGGRVQYF.

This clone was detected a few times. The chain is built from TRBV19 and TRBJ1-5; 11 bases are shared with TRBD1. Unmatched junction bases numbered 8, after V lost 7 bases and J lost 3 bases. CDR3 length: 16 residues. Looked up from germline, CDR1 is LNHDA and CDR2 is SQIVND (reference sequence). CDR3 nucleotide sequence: TGTGCCAGTAACCGCCGGGACAGGGGGGACAATCAGCCCCAGCATTTT. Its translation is CASNRRDRGDNQPQHF.

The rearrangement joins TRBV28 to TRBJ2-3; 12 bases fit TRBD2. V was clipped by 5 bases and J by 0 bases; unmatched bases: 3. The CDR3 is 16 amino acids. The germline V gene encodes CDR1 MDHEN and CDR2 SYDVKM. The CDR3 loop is CASSRLAGVSTDTQYF. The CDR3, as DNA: TGTGCCAGCAGTAGACTAGCGGGAGTAAGCACAGATACGCAGTATTTT.

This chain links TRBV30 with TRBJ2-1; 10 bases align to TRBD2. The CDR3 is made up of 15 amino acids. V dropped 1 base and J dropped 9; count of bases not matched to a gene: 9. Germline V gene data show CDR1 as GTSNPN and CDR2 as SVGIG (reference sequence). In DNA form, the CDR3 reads TGTGCCTGGAGTGGCCTAGCGGGGGTCCACGGTGAGCAGTTCTTC. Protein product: CAWSGLAGVHGEQFF. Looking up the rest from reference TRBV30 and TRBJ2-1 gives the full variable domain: SQTIHQWPATLVQPVGSPLSLECTVEGTSNPNLYWYRQAAGRGLQLLFYSVGIGQISSEVPQNLSASRPQDRQFILSSKKLLLSDSGFYLCAWSGLAGVHGEQFFGPGTRLTVL.

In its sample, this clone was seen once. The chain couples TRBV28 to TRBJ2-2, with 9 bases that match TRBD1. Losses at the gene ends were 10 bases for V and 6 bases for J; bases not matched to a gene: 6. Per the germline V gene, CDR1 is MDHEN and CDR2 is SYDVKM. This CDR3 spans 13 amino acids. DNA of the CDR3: TGTGCCATCGAACAGGGGGCCTCCGGGGAGCTGTTTTTT. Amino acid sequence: CAIEQGASGELFF.

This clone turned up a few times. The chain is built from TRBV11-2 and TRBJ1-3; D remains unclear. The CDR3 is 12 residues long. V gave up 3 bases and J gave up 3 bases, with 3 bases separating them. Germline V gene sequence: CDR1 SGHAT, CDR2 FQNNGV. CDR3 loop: CASSFNGNTIYF. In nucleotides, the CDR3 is TGTGCCAGCAGCTTCAATGGAAACACCATATATTTT.

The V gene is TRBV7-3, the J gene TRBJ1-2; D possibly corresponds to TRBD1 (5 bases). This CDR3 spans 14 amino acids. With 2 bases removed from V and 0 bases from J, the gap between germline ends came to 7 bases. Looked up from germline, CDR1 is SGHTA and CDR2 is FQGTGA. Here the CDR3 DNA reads TGTGCCAGCAGCTTAGGGGGGGCTAACTATGGCTACACCTTC. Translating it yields CASSLGGANYGYTF.

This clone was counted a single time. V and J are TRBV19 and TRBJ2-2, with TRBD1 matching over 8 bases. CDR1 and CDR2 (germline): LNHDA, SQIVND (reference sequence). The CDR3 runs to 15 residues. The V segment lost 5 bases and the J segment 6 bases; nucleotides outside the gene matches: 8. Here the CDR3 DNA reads TGTGCCAGTAGTCCAGGGACAGGCCTAGCCGGGGAGCTGTTTTTT. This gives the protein CASSPGTGLAGELFF.

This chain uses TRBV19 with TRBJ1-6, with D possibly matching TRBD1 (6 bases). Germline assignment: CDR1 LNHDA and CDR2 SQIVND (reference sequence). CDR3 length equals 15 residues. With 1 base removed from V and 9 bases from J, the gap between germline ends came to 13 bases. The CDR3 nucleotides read TGTGCCAGTAGTATAGGACAGGTTCCGAGTTCACCCCTCCACTTT. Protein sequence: CASSIGQVPSSPLHF.

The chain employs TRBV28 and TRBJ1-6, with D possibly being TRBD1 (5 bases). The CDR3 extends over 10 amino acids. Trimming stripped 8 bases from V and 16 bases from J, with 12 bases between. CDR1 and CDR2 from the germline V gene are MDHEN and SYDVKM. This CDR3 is CASGAEGLHF. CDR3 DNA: TGTGCCAGCGGGGCAGAAGGGCTCCACTTT.

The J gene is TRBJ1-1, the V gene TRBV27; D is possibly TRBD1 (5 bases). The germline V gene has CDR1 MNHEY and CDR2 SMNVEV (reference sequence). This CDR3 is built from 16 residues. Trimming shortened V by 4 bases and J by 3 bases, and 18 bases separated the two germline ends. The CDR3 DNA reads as TGTGCCAGCAGTTCCGACAGCATACCCACCCACACTGAAGCTTTCTTT. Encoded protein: CASSSDSIPTHTEAFF.